These 29 T cell receptor beta chains originate from one sample sequenced in a study of shared clonotypes between healthy human individuals. Clones were read by immunoSEQ multiplex PCR, and TCRdb kept only the in-frame ones, dropping some. The sample has just over 2,000,000 clones, 85% to 95% seen once. Sequencing input: naive CD4+ T cells sorted from blood. Subset defined: CD45RA+ positively selected. The source of these receptors is a man aged 18 to 30 in good health.

With respect to this clone: This CDR3 is also generated by other DNA sequences in the sample. The rearrangement joins TRBV5-1 to TRBJ1-1; D is unclear. Germline V gene data show CDR1 as SGHRS and CDR2 as YFSETQ. The V end was cut by 0 bases, the J end by 0 bases, with 9 bases between. This CDR3 is 15 amino acids long. The CDR3 nucleotides are TGCGCCAGCAGCTTGGCCGGGGAATTGAACACTGAAGCTTTCTTT. This sequence encodes CASSLAGELNTEAFF.

Worth noting for this clone: Other DNA sequences in the sample encode the same CDR3. This chain links TRBV7-9 with TRBJ2-7, with D unclear. The CDR3 runs 12 residues. CDR1 SEHNR and CDR2 FQNEAQ come from the germline V gene (reference sequence). V lost 5 bases, J lost 3 bases, and 8 bases lay in between. CDR3 nucleotides: TGTGCCAGCAGCCTATCCGGCTACGAGCAGTACTTC. It codes for CASSLSGYEQYF.

The chain employs TRBV30 and TRBJ1-3; a weak D match, TRBD1 (6 bases). V lost 2 bases and J 4 bases, leaving 15 bases between the germline ends. This CDR3 is 15 amino acids long. CDR1 is GTSNPN and CDR2 is SVGIG in the germline V gene (reference sequence). In nucleotides, the CDR3 is TGTGCCTGGAGTAGGGGGGGAAAGCCAGGAAACACCATATATTTT. Translation gives CAWSRGGKPGNTIYF.

This chain joins TRBV27 and TRBJ1-2; perhaps TRBD1 as D (6 bases). Germline V gene sequence: CDR1 MNHEY, CDR2 SMNVEV (reference sequence). V lost 10 bases and J lost 4, with 16 bases in between. This CDR3 has 13 amino acids. Written as DNA, the CDR3 is TGTGCCACCGCATTCAGGGGCCTCTATGGCTACACCTTC. This translates into CATAFRGLYGYTF.

The chain joins TRBV4-1 to TRBJ2-7; 7 bases fit TRBD2. Per germline, CDR1 MGHRA and CDR2 YSYEKL. The length of the CDR3 is 15 residues. With V trimmed by 5 bases and J by 0 bases, 7 bases remained unmatched. This CDR3 is CASSILAVNSYEQYF. The CDR3 coding sequence is TGCGCCAGCAGCATCCTAGCGGTAAACTCCTACGAGCAGTACTTC.

The V gene is TRBV19, the J gene TRBJ1-4; unclear D gene. From germline, CDR1 is LNHDA and CDR2 SQIVND (reference sequence). The V and J ends lost 10 bases and 14 bases respectively, with 17 bases between them. The CDR3 runs to 11 residues. CDR3 in amino acids: CATGLWNLLFF. The CDR3 DNA follows: TGTGCCACGGGTCTTTGGAACCTTCTGTTTTTT.

This clone has just one count. The chain couples TRBV19 to TRBJ2-3; the match to TRBD1 covers 7 bases. The V gene's germline CDR1 is LNHDA and CDR2 SQIVND (reference sequence). J was trimmed by 4 bases and V by 6 bases; bases with no gene match: 13. The CDR3 totals 16 residues. The CDR3 region has the DNA TGTGCCAGTAGCCTACAGGGGTCCCTAGCTGCAGATACGCAGTATTTT. It encodes CASSLQGSLAADTQYF.

On this clone: Other DNA sequences of this sample code for an identical CDR3. The rearrangement uses TRBV5-1 and TRBJ2-5; maybe TRBD2 (6 bases). The germline V and J ends were trimmed by 1 base and 2 bases, with 9 bases remaining between them. This CDR3 is built from 14 residues. From germline, CDR1 is SGHRS and CDR2 YFSETQ. DNA of the CDR3: TGCGCCAGCAGCTTGTTTGGAGGGCAAGAGACCCAGTACTTC. Translation gives CASSLFGGQETQYF. Full variable domain (missing parts from reference TRBV5-1 and TRBJ2-5): KAGVTQTPRYLIKTRGQQVTLSCSPISGHRSVSWYQQTPGQGLQFLFEYFSETQRNKGNFPGRFSGRQFSNSRSEMNVSTLELGDSALYLCASSLFGGQETQYFGPGTRLLVL.

J is TRBJ2-2 and V is TRBV5-6, with D possibly called TRBD1 or TRBD2 (5 bases each). The CDR3 is 18 residues long. In germline, CDR1 is SGHDT, CDR2 YYEEEE. Between the trimmed V and J ends, which lost 3 bases and 7 bases, there was a span of 25 bases. As DNA, the CDR3 is TGTGCCAGCAGCTGGGGTTGGAAGGGGAGCAAACGAAGCGGGGAGCTGTTTTTT. Its translation is CASSWGWKGSKRSGELFF.

This clone was seen just once. V is TRBV6-5 and J is TRBJ1-2, with D possibly being TRBD1 (6 bases). From germline, CDR1 is MNHEY and CDR2 SVGAGI. Deletions cut 10 bases from V and 5 bases from J, with 11 bases between. This CDR3 comprises 11 residues. The CDR3: CATGQLYGYTF. The CDR3, as DNA: TGTGCCACCGGACAGCTTTATGGCTACACCTTC.

This sequence joins TRBV10-1 and TRBJ2-4; possible D gene TRBD2, 6 bases. The V and J ends lost 0 bases and 1 base respectively, with 13 bases between them. There are 17 residues in the CDR3. The germline V gene encodes CDR1 WNHNN and CDR2 SYGVQD (reference sequence). CDR3 amino acids: CASSESAGRMAKNIQYF. The CDR3 coding sequence is TGCGCCAGCAGTGAGTCGGCAGGGAGGATGGCCAAAAACATTCAGTACTTC.

This clone was counted once. The chain uses TRBV4-1 and TRBJ1-3; maybe TRBD1 (6 bases). Trimming stripped 1 base from V and 4 bases from J, with 8 bases between. Germline CDR1 MGHRA, CDR2 YSYEKL. This CDR3 region has 14 residues. The CDR3 DNA reads as TGCGCCAGCAGCCAAGTTGGACAGGGAAACACCATATATTTT. Residues: CASSQVGQGNTIYF.

This chain joins TRBV7-3 and TRBJ2-5; maybe TRBD2 (5 bases). Germline assignment: CDR1 SGHTA and CDR2 FQGTGA. V was shortened by 1 base and J by 4 bases, with 13 bases between the two germline ends. The length of the CDR3 is 15 residues. The CDR3 DNA follows: TGTGCCAGCAGCTTAAATCCGGGGATGGGAGAGACCCAGTACTTC. Protein: CASSLNPGMGETQYF.

This chain joins TRBV19 and TRBJ1-5; no firm D call. V was cut by 6 bases and J by 9 bases, with 12 bases left in between. CDR1 and CDR2 (germline): LNHDA, SQIVND (reference sequence). This CDR3 is built from 12 residues. CDR3 sequence: CASSPPPGPQHF. The CDR3 DNA reads TGTGCCAGTAGCCCCCCCCCAGGGCCCCAGCATTTT. Looking up the rest from reference TRBV19 and TRBJ1-5 gives the full variable domain: DGGITQSPKYLFRKEGQNVTLSCEQNLNHDAMYWYRQDPGQGLRLIYYSQIVNDFQKGDIAEGYSVSREKKESFPLTVTSAQKNPTAFYLCASSPPPGPQHFGDGTRLSIL.

The chain uses TRBV19 and TRBJ2-2, with 7 bases identical to TRBD1. The germline gives CDR1 LNHDA, CDR2 SQIVND (reference sequence). Losses at the gene ends were 6 bases for V and 6 bases for J; bases not matched to a gene: 13. The CDR3 consists of 16 residues. CDR3 region: CASSQQTGRAAGELFF. Written as DNA, the CDR3 is TGTGCCAGTAGCCAACAGACAGGGAGAGCGGCCGGGGAGCTGTTTTTT. The variable domain in full, completed from reference TRBV19 and TRBJ2-2, reads DGGITQSPKYLFRKEGQNVTLSCEQNLNHDAMYWYRQDPGQGLRLIYYSQIVNDFQKGDIAEGYSVSREKKESFPLTVTSAQKNPTAFYLCASSQQTGRAAGELFFGEGSRLTVL.

Notes on this clone: This CDR3 is also generated by other DNA sequences in the sample. This chain joins TRBV28 and TRBJ1-2; TRBD1 agrees at 7 bases. The germline V gene has CDR1 MDHEN and CDR2 SYDVKM. This CDR3 has 12 amino acids. V was clipped by 5 bases and J by 4 bases; unmatched bases: 1. The CDR3: CASSDRVYGYTF. As DNA, the CDR3 is TGTGCCAGCAGTGACAGGGTCTATGGCTACACCTTC.

The genes are TRBV6-1 and TRBJ2-1; TRBD2 might be the D (5 bases). Germline V gives CDR1 MNHNS, CDR2 SASEGT. The V end was cut by 2 bases, the J end by 9 bases, with 14 bases between. The CDR3 loop spans 14 amino acids. The CDR3 sequence: CASSEPGSKIEQFF. CDR3 nucleotide sequence: TGTGCCAGCAGTGAACCGGGAAGTAAGATTGAGCAGTTCTTC.

The gene calls are TRBV5-1 and TRBJ2-7; 8 bases map to TRBD2. The ends lost 0 bases at V and 4 bases at J; junction bases unmatched: 9. Germline CDR1 and CDR2: SGHRS and YFSETQ. This CDR3 has 16 amino acids. The CDR3 region is CASSLGSSGAVYEQYF. DNA of the CDR3: TGCGCCAGCAGCTTGGGGAGTAGCGGGGCCGTTTACGAGCAGTACTTC.

This clone was observed once. It may be a read error: a sequence one base away is much more abundant. The gene calls are TRBV7-2 and TRBJ1-1, with a tentative D call TRBD1 (6 bases). CDR1 and CDR2 from the germline V gene are SGHTA and FQGNSA. The CDR3 length is 14 residues. The V and J ends lost 1 base and 6 bases respectively, with 12 bases between them. The CDR3 loop is CASSLVMGGSEAFF. In DNA, the CDR3 is TGTGCCAGCAGCTTAGTGATGGGGGGCTCTGAAGCTTTCTTT.

The chain recombines TRBV28 with TRBJ1-5, with no clear D. Trimming stripped 5 bases from V and 5 bases from J, with 7 bases between. The germline gives CDR1 MDHEN, CDR2 SYDVKM. The CDR3 is 12 amino acids. The CDR3, as DNA: TGTGCCAGCAGTATATATTATCAGCCCCAGCATTTT. This encodes CASSIYYQPQHF.

V and J are TRBV30 and TRBJ1-5; unclear D gene. The V gene lost 1 base and the J gene lost 7 bases, with 14 bases spanning the gap. Germline V gives CDR1 GTSNPN, CDR2 SVGIG (reference sequence). The CDR3 spans 14 residues. The CDR3 reads CAWSAALRRQPQHF. CDR3 DNA: TGTGCCTGGAGTGCGGCTCTACGTCGACAGCCCCAGCATTTT.

The V and J genes are TRBV6-1 and TRBJ2-2; D may correspond to TRBD1 or TRBD2 (5 bases each). Trimming stripped 10 bases from V and 1 base from J, with 13 bases between. The CDR3 is 14 amino acids. Germline-derived CDR1 and CDR2 are MNHNS and SASEGT. CDR3 protein: CATPGPKNTGELFF. Written as DNA, the CDR3 is TGTGCCACCCCGGGACCCAAGAACACCGGGGAGCTGTTTTTT.

This sequence joins TRBV29-1 and TRBJ2-3, with TRBD2 matching 10 bases. This CDR3 is 15 amino acids long. Unmatched junction bases numbered 9, after V lost 7 bases and J lost 2 bases. CDR1 and CDR2 from the germline V gene are SQVTM and ANQGSEA. As DNA, the CDR3 is TGCAGCGCCAAACTAGCGGGAACCCTCACAGATACGCAGTATTTT. Translating gives CSAKLAGTLTDTQYF.

The CDR3 reads CASSVAGRGTDTQYF. The DNA for the CDR3 is TGTGCCAGCAGCGTAGCTGGGCGGGGCACAGATACGCAGTATTTT. The chain uses TRBV9 and TRBJ2-3; a possible D gene is TRBD2 (5 bases). Germline lookup yields CDR1 SGDLS and CDR2 YYNGEE. The CDR3 runs to 15 residues. V was cut by 0 bases and J by 1 base, with 9 bases left in between. Supplemented by reference TRBV9 and TRBJ2-3, the full variable domain reads DSGVTQTPKHLITATGQRVTLRCSPRSGDLSVYWYQQSLDQGLQFLIQYYNGEERAKGNILERFSAQQFPDLHSELNLSSLELGDSALYFCASSVAGRGTDTQYFGPGTRLTVL.

Of note for this clone: At the DNA level, this CDR3 is encoded by other sequences in the same sample as well. The V and J genes are TRBV19 and TRBJ1-1, with D unclear. The germline V gene encodes CDR1 LNHDA and CDR2 SQIVND (reference sequence). The ends were cut back, 3 bases at V and 2 bases at J, with 7 bases in the middle. This CDR3 region has 13 residues. The DNA of the CDR3 is TGTGCCAGTAGTATGGGCATAAACACTGAAGCTTTCTTT. Protein product: CASSMGINTEAFF.

On this clone: Other DNA sequences in this specimen translate into the identical CDR3. This sequence joins TRBV28 and TRBJ1-2; perhaps TRBD1 as D (6 bases). The CDR3 has 13 amino acids. The V end lost 6 bases, the J end lost 4 bases, and 12 bases lay between the germline ends. Germline CDR1 and CDR2: MDHEN and SYDVKM. CDR3 amino acids: CASSLDRSYGYTF. The CDR3, as DNA: TGTGCCAGCAGCCTTGACAGGAGCTATGGCTACACCTTC.

The J gene is TRBJ2-7, the V gene TRBV10-2, with 7 bases that match TRBD1. Germline CDR1 is WSHSY and CDR2 is SAAADI. With 8 bases clipped from V and 3 bases from J, the junction kept 1 base outside the gene matches. The CDR3 sequence is 11 residues long. CDR3 in DNA: TGCGCCAGCGGACAGGTCTACGAGCAGTACTTC. This sequence encodes CASGQVYEQYF.

This rearrangement joins TRBV10-3 to TRBJ1-4, with D possibly TRBD1 on 6 matching bases. This CDR3 has 15 amino acids. CDR1 ENHRY and CDR2 SYGVKD come from the germline V gene. V lost 5 bases and J 2 bases, leaving 12 bases between the germline ends. This chain's CDR3 is CAISNRVGTNEKLFF. Written as DNA, the CDR3 is TGTGCCATCAGTAACAGGGTGGGGACTAATGAAAAACTGTTTTTT.

The J gene is TRBJ1-1, the V gene TRBV4-1, with 7 bases that match TRBD1. CDR1 is MGHRA and CDR2 is YSYEKL in the germline V gene. The CDR3 is made up of 14 amino acids. V lost 4 bases, J lost 11 bases, and 13 bases stayed unmatched. In nucleotides, the CDR3 is TGCGCCAGCAGCCCCACAGGACAGGTCATCGGGGCTTTCTTT. Residues: CASSPTGQVIGAFF.